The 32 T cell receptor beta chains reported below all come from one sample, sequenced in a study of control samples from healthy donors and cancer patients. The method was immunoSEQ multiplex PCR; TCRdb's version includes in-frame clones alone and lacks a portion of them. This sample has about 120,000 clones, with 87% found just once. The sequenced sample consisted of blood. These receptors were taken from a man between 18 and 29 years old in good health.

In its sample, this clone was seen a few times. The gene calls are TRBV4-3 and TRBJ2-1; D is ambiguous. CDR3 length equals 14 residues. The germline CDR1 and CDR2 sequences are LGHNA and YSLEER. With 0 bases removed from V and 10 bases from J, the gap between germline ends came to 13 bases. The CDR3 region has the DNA TGCGCCAGCAGCCAAGATGAAGAGGCGAGGGAGCAGTTCTTC. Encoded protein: CASSQDEEAREQFF.

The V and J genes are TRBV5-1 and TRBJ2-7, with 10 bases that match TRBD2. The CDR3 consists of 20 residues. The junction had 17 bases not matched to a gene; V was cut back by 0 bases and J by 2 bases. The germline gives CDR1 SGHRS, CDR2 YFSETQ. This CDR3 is CASSLARISGRAGDAYEQYF. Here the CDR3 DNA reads TGCGCCAGCAGCTTGGCCCGAATCAGCGGGAGGGCCGGAGACGCCTACGAGCAGTACTTC.

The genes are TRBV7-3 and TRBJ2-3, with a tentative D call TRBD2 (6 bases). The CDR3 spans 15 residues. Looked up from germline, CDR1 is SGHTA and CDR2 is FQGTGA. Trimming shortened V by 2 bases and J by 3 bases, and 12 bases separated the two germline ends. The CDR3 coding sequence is TGTGCCAGCAGCTTAGCGGGGATGGGAACAGATACGCAGTATTTT. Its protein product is CASSLAGMGTDTQYF.

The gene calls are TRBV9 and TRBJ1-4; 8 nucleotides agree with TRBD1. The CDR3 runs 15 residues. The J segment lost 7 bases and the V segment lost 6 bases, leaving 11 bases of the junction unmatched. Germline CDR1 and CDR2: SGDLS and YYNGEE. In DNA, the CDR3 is TGTGCCAGCAACGCGGCGGGGACAGGTTTTGAAAAACTGTTTTTT. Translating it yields CASNAAGTGFEKLFF.

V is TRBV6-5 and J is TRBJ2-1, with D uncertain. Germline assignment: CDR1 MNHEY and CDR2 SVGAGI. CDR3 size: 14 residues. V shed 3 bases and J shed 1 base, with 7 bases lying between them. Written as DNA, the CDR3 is TGTGCCAGCAGTTATCTAGAATCCTACAATGAGCAGTTCTTC. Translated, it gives CASSYLESYNEQFF.

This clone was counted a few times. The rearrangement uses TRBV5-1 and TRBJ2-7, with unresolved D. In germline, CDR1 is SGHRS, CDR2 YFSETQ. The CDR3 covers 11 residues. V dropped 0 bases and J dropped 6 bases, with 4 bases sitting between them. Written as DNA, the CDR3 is TGCGCCAGCAGCTTGGAGGCCGAGCAGTACTTC. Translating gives CASSLEAEQYF.

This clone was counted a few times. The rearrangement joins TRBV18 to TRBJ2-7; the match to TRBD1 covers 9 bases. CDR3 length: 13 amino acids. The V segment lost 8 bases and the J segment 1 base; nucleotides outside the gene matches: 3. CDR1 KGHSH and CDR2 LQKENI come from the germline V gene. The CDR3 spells CASAQGASYEQYF. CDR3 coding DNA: TGTGCCAGCGCACAGGGGGCATCCTACGAGCAGTACTTC. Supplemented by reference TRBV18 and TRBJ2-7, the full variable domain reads NAGVMQNPRHLVRRRGQEARLRCSPMKGHSHVYWYRQLPEEGLKFMVYLQKENIIDESGMPKERFSAEFPKEGPSILRIQQVVRGDSAAYFCASAQGASYEQYFGPGTRLTVT.

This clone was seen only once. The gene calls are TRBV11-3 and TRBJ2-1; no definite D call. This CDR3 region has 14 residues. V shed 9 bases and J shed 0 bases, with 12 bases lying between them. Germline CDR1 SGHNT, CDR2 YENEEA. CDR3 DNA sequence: TGTGCCAGTAGGAGTTCGAGCTCCTACAATGAGCAGTTCTTC. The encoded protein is CASRSSSSYNEQFF.

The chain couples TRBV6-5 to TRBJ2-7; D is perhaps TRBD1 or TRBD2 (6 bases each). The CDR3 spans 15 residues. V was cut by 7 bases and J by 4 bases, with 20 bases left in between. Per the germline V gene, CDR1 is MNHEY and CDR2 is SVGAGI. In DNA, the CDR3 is TGTGCCAGCACCGCGCCGGGGGCGGGGAGATACGAGCAGTACTTC. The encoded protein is CASTAPGAGRYEQYF.

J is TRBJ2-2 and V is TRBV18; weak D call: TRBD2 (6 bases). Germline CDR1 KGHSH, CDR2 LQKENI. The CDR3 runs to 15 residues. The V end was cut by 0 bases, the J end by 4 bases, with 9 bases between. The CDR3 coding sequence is TGTGCCAGCTCACCACCCGGAGGGTTCACCGGGGAGCTGTTTTTT. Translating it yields CASSPPGGFTGELFF. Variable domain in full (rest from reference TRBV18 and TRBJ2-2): NAGVMQNPRHLVRRRGQEARLRCSPMKGHSHVYWYRQLPEEGLKFMVYLQKENIIDESGMPKERFSAEFPKEGPSILRIQQVVRGDSAAYFCASSPPGGFTGELFFGEGSRLTVL.

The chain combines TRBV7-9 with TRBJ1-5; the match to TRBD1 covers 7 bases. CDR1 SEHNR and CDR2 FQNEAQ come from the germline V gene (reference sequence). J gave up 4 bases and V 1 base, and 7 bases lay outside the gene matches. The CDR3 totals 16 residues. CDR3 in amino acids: CASSLGNRGGNQPQHF. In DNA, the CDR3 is TGTGCCAGCAGCTTAGGAAACAGGGGAGGAAATCAGCCCCAGCATTTT.

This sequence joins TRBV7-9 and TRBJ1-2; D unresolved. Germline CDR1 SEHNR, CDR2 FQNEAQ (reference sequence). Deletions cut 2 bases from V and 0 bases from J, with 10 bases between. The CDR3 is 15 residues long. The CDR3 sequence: CASSLQLSSNYGYTF. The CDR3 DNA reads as TGTGCCAGCAGCTTACAGCTCAGCTCTAACTATGGCTACACCTTC.

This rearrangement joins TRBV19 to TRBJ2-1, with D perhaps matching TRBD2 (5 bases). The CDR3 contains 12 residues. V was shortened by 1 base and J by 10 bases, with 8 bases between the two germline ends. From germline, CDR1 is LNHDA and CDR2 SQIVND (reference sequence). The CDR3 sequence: CASSIGREEQFF. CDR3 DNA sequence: TGTGCCAGTAGTATAGGAAGGGAGGAGCAGTTCTTC. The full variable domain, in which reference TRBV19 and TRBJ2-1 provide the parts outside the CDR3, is DGGITQSPKYLFRKEGQNVTLSCEQNLNHDAMYWYRQDPGQGLRLIYYSQIVNDFQKGDIAEGYSVSREKKESFPLTVTSAQKNPTAFYLCASSIGREEQFFGPGTRLTVL.

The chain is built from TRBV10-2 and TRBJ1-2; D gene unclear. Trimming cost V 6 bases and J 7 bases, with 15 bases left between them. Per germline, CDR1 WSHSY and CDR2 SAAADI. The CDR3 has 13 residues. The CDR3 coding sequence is TGCGCCAGCAGCGAGAGGCAGGAAGGTGGCTACACCTTC. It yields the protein CASSERQEGGYTF.

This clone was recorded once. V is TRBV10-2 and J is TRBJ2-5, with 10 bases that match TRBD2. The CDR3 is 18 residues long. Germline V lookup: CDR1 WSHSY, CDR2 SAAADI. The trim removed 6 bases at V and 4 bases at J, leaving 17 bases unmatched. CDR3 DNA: TGCGCCAGCAGGACAAGGGGGGTAGCGGGAGGAGAGGGAGAGACCCAGTACTTC. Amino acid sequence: CASRTRGVAGGEGETQYF.

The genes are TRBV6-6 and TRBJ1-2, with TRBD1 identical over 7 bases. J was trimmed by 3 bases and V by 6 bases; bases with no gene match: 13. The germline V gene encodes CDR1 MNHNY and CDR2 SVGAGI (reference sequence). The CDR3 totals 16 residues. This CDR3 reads CASRETRDSKYYGYTF. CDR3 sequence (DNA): TGTGCCAGCAGAGAAACCCGGGACAGCAAGTACTATGGCTACACCTTC.

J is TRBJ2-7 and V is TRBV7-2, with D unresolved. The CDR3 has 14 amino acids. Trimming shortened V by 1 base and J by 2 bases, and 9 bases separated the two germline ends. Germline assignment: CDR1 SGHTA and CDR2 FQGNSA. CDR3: CASSLGRTTYEQYF. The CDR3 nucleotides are TGTGCCAGCAGCTTAGGGAGAACCACCTACGAGCAGTACTTC.

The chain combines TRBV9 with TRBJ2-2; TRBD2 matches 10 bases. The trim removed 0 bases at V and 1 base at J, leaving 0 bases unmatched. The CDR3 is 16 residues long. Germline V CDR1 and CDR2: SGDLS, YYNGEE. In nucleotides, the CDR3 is TGTGCCAGCAGCGTAGTAGCGGGAGGGAACACCGGGGAGCTGTTTTTT. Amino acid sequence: CASSVVAGGNTGELFF.

DNA for the CDR3: TGTGCCAGCAGTCATTCCGGGACACCGAAGCTTGAAGCTTTCTTT. This codes for CASSHSGTPKLEAFF. The V gene is TRBV25-1, the J gene TRBJ1-1; the D gene is possibly TRBD1 (6 bases). Trimming stripped 5 bases from V and 7 bases from J, with 20 bases between. The CDR3 is 15 residues long. The germline gives CDR1 MGHDK, CDR2 SYGVNS.

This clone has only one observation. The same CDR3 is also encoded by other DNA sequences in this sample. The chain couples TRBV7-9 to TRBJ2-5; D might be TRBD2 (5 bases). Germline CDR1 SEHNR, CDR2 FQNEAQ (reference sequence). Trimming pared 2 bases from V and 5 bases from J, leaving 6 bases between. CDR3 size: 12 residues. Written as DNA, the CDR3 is TGTGCCAGCAGCTTACGCGGGGAGACCCAGTACTTC. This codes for CASSLRGETQYF.

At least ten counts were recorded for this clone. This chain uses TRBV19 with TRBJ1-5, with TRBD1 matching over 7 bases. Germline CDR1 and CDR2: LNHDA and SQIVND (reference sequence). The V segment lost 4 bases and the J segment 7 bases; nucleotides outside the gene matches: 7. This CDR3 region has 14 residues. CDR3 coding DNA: TGTGCCAGTAGTACAAAACAGGGGCCCCAGCCCCAGCATTTT. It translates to CASSTKQGPQPQHF.

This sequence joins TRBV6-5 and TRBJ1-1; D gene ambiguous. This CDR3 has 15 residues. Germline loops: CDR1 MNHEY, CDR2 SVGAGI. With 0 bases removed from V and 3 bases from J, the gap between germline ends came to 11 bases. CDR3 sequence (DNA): TGTGCCAGCAGTTACTCTGGGGTGGCGGACACTGAAGCTTTCTTT. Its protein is CASSYSGVADTEAFF.

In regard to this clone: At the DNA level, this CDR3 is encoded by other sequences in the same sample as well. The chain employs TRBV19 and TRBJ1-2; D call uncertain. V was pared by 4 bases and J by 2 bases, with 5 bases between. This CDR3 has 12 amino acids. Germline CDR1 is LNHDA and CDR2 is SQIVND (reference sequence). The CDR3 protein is CASSTRNYGYTF. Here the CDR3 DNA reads TGTGCCAGTAGTACCCGAAACTATGGCTACACCTTC.

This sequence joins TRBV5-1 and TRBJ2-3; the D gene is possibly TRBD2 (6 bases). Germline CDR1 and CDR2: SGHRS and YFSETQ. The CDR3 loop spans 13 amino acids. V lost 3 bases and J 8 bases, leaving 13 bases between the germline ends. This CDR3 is CASSWDRGGTQYF. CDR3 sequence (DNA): TGCGCCAGCAGCTGGGACCGGGGAGGTACGCAGTATTTT.

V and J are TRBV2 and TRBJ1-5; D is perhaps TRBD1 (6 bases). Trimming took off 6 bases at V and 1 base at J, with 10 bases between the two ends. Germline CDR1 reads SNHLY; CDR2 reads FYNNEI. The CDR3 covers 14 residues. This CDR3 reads CASSGQTSNQPQHF. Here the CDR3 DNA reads TGTGCCAGCAGCGGACAGACGAGCAATCAGCCCCAGCATTTT.

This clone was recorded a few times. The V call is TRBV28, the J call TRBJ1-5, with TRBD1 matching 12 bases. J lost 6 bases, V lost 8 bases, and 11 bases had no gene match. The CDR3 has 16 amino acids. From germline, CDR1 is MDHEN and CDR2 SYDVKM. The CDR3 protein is CASGPGQGARVQPQHF. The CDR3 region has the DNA TGTGCCAGCGGACCGGGACAGGGGGCGAGGGTTCAGCCCCAGCATTTT.

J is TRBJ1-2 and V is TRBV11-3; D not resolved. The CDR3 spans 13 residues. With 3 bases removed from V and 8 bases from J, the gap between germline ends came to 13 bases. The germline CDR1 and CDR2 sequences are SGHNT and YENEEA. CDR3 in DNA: TGTGCCAGCAGCTTCCCGGGGTTCCGGGGCTACACCTTC. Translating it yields CASSFPGFRGYTF.

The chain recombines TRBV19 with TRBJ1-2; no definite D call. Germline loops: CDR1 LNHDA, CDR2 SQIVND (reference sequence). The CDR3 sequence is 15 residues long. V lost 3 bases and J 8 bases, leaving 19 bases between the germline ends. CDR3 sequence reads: CASSIDGSEAGGYTF. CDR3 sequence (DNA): TGTGCCAGTAGTATCGACGGTTCCGAGGCGGGCGGCTACACCTTC. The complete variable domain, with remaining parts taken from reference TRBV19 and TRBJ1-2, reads DGGITQSPKYLFRKEGQNVTLSCEQNLNHDAMYWYRQDPGQGLRLIYYSQIVNDFQKGDIAEGYSVSREKKESFPLTVTSAQKNPTAFYLCASSIDGSEAGGYTFGSGTRLTVV.

CDR3 amino acids: CASRWIGTGDSEKLFF. CDR3 nucleotide sequence: TGTGCCAGCAGATGGATCGGGACAGGGGATTCAGAAAAACTGTTTTTT. V usage is TRBV27 and J usage is TRBJ1-4, with 10 bases matching TRBD1. With 6 bases clipped from V and 8 bases from J, the junction kept 12 bases outside the gene matches. Germline CDR1 MNHEY, CDR2 SMNVEV (reference sequence). The CDR3 length is 16 residues.

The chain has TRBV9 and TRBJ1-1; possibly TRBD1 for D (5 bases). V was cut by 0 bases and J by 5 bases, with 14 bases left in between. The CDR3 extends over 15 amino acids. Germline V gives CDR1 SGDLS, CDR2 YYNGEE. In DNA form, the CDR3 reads TGTGCCAGCAGCGTAGCTACAGGACGGGGTACTGAAGCTTTCTTT. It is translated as CASSVATGRGTEAFF.

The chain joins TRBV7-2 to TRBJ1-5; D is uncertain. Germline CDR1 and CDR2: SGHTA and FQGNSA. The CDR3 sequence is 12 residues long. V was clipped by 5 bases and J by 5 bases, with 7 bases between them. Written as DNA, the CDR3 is TGTGCCAGCAGCCTTATGTATCAGCCCCAGCATTTT. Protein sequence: CASSLMYQPQHF.

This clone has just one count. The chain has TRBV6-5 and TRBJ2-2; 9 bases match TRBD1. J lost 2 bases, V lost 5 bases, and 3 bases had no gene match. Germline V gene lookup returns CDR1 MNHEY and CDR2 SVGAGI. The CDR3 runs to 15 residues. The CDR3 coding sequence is TGTGCCAGCAGTAGACAGGGGGGCAACACCGGGGAGCTGTTTTTT. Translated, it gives CASSRQGGNTGELFF.